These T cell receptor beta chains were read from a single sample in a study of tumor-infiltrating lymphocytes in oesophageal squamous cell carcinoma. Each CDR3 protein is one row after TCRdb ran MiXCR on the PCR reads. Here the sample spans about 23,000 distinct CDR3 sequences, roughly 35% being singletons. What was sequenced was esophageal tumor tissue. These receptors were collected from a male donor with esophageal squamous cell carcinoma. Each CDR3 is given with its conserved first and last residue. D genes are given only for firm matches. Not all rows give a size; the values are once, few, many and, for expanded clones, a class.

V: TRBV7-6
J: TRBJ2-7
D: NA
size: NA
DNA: TGTGCCAGCAGCTTAGTCTCCAGTAACTCCTACGAGCAGTACTTC
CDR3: CASSLVSSNSYEQYF

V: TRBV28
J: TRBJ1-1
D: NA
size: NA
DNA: TGTGCCAGCACTGGCGGGGGGGAGACCACTGAAGCTTTCTTT
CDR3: CASTGGGETTEAFF

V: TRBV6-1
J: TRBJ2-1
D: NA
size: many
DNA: TGTGCCAGCAGTTACAGGGTCGACAATGAGCAGTTCTTC
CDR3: CASSYRVDNEQFF

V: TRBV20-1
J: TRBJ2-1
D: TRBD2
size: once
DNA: TGCAGTGCCAGAGGGTGGACTAGCGGGAGAGGAGGGTACAATGAGCAGTTCTTC
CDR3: CSARGWTSGRGGYNEQFF

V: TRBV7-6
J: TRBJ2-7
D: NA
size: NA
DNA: TGTGCTAGCAGCAAGGACATATACAATGAGCAGTACTTC
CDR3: CASSKDIYNEQYF

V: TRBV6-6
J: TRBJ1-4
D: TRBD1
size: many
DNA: TGTGCCAGCAGTTACTTAAGACAGGGTGGGGATGAAAAACTGTTTTTT
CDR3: CASSYLRQGGDEKLFF

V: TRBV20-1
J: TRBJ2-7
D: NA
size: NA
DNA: TGCAGTGCCGAAACCGGGACGGAAGGGTACGAGCAGTACTTC
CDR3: CSAETGTEGYEQYF

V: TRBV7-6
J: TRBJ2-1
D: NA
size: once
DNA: TGTGCCAGCAGCGCGGACACTTCGAGCTCCTACAATGAGCAGTTCTTC
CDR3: CASSADTSSSYNEQFF

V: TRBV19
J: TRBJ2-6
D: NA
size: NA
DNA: TGTGCCAGTAGTATAGTTTATGCCTCTGGGGCCAACGTCCTGACTTTC
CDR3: CASSIVYASGANVLTF

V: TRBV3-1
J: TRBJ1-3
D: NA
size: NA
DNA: TGTGCTACGAGGACAGCCGACACCATATATTTT
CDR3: CATRTADTIYF

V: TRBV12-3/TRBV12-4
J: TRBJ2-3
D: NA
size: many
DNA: TGTGCCAGCAGTTATGTTGTGAGGGGCGATACGCAGTATTTT
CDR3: CASSYVVRGDTQYF

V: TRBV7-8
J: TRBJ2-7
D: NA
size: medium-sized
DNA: TGTGCCAGCAGCCTACGAGCGTCCTACGAGCAGTACTTC
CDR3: CASSLRASYEQYF

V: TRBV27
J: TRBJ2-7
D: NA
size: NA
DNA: TGTGCAAGCGTAGGGTTCACCTACGAGCAGTACTTC
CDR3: CASVGFTYEQYF

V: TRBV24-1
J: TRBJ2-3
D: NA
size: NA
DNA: TGTGCCACCAGTGGGGATACCACAGATACGCAGTATTTT
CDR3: CATSGDTTDTQYF

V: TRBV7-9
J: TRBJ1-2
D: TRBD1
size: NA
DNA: TGTGCCAGCAGATACGGACAGGGGTACACCTTC
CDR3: CASRYGQGYTF

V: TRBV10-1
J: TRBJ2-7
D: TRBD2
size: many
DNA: TGCGCCAGCAGTCCTTTAGCGGGAGGGCCGAAGGAGCAGTACTTC
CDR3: CASSPLAGGPKEQYF

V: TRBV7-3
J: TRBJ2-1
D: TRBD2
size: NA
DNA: TGTGCCAGCAGCTTAGTATCTAGCGGGACAAGGAATGAGCAGTTCTTC
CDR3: CASSLVSSGTRNEQFF

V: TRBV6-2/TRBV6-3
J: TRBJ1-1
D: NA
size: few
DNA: TGTGCCAGCAGTGAAAACTGGTCAGGAGCTTTCTTT
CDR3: CASSENWSGAFF

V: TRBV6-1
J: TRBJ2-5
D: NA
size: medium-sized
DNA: TGTGCCAGCAGCCGGGACCACCAAGAGACCCAGTACTTC
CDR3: CASSRDHQETQYF

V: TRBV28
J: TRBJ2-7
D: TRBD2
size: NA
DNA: TGTGCCAGCAGTTCGCGGGGACTAGCGGGAGTCTACGAGCAGTACTTC
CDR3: CASSSRGLAGVYEQYF

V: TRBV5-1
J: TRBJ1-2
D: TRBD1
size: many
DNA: TGCGCCAGCAGCTCCGGGACAGGGGATGGCTACACCTTC
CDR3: CASSSGTGDGYTF

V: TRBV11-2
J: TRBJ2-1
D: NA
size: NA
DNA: TGTGCCAGCAGCCCCCGCCTCCGGGACTCCGCAAATGAGCAGTTCTTC
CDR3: CASSPRLRDSANEQFF

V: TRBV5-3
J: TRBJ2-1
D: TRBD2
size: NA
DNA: TGTGCCAGCAGCCTTGGACTAGCGGGAGCGGGTGAGCAGTTCTTC
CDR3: CASSLGLAGAGEQFF

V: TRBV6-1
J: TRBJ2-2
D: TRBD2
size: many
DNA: TGTGCCAGCATTAAACTAGCGGGAGGGCCGGATACCGGGGAGCTGTTTTTT
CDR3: CASIKLAGGPDTGELFF

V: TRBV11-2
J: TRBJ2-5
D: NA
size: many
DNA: TGTGCCAGCAGCTTGGACCGTCCGGAGACCCAGTACTTC
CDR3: CASSLDRPETQYF

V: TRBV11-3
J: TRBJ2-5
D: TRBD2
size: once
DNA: TGTGCCAGCAGCTTGGAGGGGAGGGAACAAGAGACCCAGTACTTC
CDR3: CASSLEGREQETQYF

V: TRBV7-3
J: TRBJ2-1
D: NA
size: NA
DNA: TGTGCCAGCAGCTTTTCGAGCACCCTGAGCAATGAGCAGTTCTTC
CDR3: CASSFSSTLSNEQFF

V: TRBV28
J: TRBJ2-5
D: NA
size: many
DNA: TGTGCCAGCAGTTTATACCAGGTTCGGGGGACCCAGTACTTC
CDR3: CASSLYQVRGTQYF

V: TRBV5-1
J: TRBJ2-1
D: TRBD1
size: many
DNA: TGCGCCAGCAGCTTGGATCCAGGGGGCGCTTACAATGAGCAGTTCTTC
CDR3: CASSLDPGGAYNEQFF

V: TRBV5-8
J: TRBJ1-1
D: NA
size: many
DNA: TGTGCCAGCAGCTTCGGGGTTGGCACTGAAGCTTTCTTT
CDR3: CASSFGVGTEAFF

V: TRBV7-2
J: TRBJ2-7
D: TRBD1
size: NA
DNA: TGTGCCAGCAGCACACGACAGGGCGGCGAGCAGTACTTC
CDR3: CASSTRQGGEQYF

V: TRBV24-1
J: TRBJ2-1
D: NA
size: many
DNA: TGTGCCACCAGTGTAGACAGCAACAATGAGCAGTTCTTC
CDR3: CATSVDSNNEQFF

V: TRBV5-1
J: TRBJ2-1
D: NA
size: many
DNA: TGCGCCAGCAGCTTGCGGGACGGCATCTACAATGAGCAGTTCTTC
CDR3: CASSLRDGIYNEQFF

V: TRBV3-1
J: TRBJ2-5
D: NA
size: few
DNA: TGTGCCAGCAGCCAAGATTTGGCGACCCAGTACTTC
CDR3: CASSQDLATQYF

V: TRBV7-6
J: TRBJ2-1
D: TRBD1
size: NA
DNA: TGTGCCAGCAGCCTTCGACAGGGAGCCTACGAGCAGTTCTTC
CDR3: CASSLRQGAYEQFF

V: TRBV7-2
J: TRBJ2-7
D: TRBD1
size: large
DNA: TGTGCCAGCAGCACGGACAGGCAATCCTACGAGCAGTACTTC
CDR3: CASSTDRQSYEQYF

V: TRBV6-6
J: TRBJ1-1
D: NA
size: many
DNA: TGTGCCAGCAGTTACCGCCGGGGGGGGGATGGGGCTTTCTTT
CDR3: CASSYRRGGDGAFF

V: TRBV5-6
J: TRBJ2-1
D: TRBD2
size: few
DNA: TGTGCCAGCAGCTCCCCAGCGGGAGGGTACAATGAGCAGTTCTTC
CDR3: CASSSPAGGYNEQFF

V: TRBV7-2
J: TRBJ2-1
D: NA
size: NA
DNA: TGTGCCAGCAGCTTAGAAGCAGAAACCTACAATGAGCAGTTCTTC
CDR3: CASSLEAETYNEQFF

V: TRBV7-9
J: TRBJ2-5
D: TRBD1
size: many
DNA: TGTGCCAGCAGCACCCGGACAGGTTTTCCGGAGACCCAGTACTTC
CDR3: CASSTRTGFPETQYF

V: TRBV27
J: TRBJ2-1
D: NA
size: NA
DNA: TGTGCCAGCACCTCTTGGAGCGAGGTTAACAATGAGCAGTTCTTC
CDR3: CASTSWSEVNNEQFF

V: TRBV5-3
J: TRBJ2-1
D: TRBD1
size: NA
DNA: TGTGCCAGCAGCTCACAGGGGGCGCAGGGCATGAATGACCAGTTCTTC
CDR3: CASSSQGAQGMNDQFF